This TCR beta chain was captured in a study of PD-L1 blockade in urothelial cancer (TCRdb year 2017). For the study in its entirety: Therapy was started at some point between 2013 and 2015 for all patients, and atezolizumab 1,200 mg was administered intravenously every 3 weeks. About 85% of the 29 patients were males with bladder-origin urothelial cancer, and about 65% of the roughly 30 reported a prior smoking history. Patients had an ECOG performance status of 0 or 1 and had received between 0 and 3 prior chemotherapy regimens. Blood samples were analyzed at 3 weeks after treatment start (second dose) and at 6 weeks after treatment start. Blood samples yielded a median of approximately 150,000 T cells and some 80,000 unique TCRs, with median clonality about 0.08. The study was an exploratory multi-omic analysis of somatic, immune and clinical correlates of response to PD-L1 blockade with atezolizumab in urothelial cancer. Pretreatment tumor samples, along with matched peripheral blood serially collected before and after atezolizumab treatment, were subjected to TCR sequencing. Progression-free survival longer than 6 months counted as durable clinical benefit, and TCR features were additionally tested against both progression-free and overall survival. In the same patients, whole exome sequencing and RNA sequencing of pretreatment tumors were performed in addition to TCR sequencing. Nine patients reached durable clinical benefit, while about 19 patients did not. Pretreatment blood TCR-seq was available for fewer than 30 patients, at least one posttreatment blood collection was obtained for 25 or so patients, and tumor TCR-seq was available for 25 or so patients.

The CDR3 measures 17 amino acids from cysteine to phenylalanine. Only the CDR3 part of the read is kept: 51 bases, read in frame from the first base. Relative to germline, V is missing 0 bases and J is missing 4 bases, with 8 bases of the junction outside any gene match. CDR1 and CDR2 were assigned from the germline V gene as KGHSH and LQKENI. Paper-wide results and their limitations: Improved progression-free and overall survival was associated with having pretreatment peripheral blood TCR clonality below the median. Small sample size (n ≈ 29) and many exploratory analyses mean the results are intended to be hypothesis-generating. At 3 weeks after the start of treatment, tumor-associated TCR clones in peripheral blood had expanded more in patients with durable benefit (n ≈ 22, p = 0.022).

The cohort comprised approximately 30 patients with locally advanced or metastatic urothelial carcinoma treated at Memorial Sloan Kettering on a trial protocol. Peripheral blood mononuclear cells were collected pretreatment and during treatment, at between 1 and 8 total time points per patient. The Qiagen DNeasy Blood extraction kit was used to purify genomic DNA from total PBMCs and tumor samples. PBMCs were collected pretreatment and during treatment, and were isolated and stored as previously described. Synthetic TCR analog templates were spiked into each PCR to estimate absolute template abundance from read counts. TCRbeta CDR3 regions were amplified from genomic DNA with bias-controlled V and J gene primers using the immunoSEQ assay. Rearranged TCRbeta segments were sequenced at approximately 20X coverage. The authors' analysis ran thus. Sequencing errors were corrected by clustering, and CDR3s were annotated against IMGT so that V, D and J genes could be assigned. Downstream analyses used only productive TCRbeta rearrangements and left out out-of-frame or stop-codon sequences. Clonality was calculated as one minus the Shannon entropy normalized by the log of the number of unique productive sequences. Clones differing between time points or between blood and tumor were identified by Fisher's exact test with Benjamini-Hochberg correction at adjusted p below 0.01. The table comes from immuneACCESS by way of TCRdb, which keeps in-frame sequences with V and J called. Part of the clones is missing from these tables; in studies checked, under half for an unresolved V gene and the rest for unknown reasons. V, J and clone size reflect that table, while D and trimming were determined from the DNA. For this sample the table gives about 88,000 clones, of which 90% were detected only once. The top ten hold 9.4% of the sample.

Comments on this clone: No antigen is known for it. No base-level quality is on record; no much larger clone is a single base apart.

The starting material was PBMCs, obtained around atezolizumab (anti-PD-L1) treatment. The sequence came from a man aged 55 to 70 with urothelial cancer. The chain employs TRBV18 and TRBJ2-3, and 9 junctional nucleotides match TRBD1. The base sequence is TGTGCCAGCTCACCACCGGCGGGACAGGGTGCTGCAGATACGCAGTATTTT. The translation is CASSPPAGQGAADTQYF.